This T cell receptor beta chain was obtained from a study of cytomegalovirus exposure and HLA in healthy donors. Primers included in the PCR were 60 Vbeta and 13 Jbeta primers. This table comes from immunoSEQ multiplex PCR, and its TCRdb copy is limited to in-frame clones, with some not included. The sample shows more than 95,000 clones, around three quarters of them seen only once. V was pared by 7 bases and J by 5 bases, with 6 bases between. Germline CDR1 SNHLY, CDR2 FYNNEI. The CDR3 sequence is 11 residues long. Material: PBMCs. The TCR was taken from a woman aged 18-29 years in good health and CMV-seropositive. The chain employs TRBV2 and TRBJ2-1; D gene ambiguous. The CDR3 DNA follows: TGTGCCAGCACATCCAACAATGAGCAGTTCTTC. Protein sequence: CASTSNNEQFF.